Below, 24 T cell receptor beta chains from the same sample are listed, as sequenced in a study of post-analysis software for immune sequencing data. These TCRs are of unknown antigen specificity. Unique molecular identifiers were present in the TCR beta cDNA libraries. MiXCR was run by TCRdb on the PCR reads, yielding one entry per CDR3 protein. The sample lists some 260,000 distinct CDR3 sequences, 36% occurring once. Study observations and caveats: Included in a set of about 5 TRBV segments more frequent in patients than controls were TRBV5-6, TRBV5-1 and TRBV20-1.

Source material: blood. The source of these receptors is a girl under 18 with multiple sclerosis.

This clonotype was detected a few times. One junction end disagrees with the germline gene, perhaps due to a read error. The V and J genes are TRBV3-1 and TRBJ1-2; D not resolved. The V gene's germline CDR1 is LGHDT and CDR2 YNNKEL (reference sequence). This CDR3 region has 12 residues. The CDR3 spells CASSRVNYGYAF. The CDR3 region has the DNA TGTGCCAGCAGCCGGGTTAACTATGGCTACGCCTTC.

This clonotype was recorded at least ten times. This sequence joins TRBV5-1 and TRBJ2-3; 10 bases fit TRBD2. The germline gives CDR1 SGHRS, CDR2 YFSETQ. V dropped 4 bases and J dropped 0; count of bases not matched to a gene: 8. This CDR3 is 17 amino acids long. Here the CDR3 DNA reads TGCGCCAGCAGCGCCCAACTAGCGGGGACTAGCACAGATACGCAGTATTTT. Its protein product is CASSAQLAGTSTDTQYF. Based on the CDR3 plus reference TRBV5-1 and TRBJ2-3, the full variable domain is KAGVTQTPRYLIKTRGQQVTLSCSPISGHRSVSWYQQTPGQGLQFLFEYFSETQRNKGNFPGRFSGRQFSNSRSEMNVSTLELGDSALYLCASSAQLAGTSTDTQYFGPGTRLTVL.

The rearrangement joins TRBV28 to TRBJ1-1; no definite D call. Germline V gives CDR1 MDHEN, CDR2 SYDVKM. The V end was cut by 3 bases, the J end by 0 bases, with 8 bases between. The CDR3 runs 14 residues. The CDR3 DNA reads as TGTGCCAGCAGTTTGTCAACAGTGAACACTGAAGCTTTCTTT. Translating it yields CASSLSTVNTEAFF.

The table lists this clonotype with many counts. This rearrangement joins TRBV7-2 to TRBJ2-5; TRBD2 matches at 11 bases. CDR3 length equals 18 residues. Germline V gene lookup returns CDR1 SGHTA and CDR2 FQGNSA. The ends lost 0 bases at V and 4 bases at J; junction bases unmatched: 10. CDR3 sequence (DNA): TGTGCCAGCAGCTTAGCCCTAGCGGGGGGCAATCAGGGAGAGACCCAGTACTTC. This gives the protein CASSLALAGGNQGETQYF. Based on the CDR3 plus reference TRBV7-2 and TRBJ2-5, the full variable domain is GAGVSQSPSNKVTEKGKDVELRCDPISGHTALYWYRQSLGQGLEFLIYFQGNSAPDKSGLPSDRFSAERTGGSVSTLTIQRTQQEDSAVYLCASSLALAGGNQGETQYFGPGTRLLVL.

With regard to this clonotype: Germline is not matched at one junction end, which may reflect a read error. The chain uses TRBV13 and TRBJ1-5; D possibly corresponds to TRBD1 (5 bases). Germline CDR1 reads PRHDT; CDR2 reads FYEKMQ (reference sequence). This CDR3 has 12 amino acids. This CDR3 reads CANSLGDQPQHF. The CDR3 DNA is TGTGCCAACAGCTTGGGGGATCAGCCCCAGCATTTT.

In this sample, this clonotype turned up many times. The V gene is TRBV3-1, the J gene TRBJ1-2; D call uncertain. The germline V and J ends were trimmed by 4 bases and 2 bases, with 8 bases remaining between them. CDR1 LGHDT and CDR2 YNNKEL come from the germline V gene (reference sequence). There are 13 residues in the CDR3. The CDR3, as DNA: TGTGCCAGCAGCCCGGCGATGAACTATGGCTACACCTTC. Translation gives CASSPAMNYGYTF.

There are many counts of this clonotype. The CDR3 coding sequence is TGTGCCAGCTCACCATCAGGGGGGCAAGAGACCCAGTACTTC. Protein: CASSPSGGQETQYF. The chain combines TRBV18 with TRBJ2-5, with D tentatively TRBD1 (7 bases). The CDR3 sequence is 14 residues long. Trimming stripped 2 bases from V and 2 bases from J, with 9 bases between. Germline V gene sequence: CDR1 KGHSH, CDR2 LQKENI.

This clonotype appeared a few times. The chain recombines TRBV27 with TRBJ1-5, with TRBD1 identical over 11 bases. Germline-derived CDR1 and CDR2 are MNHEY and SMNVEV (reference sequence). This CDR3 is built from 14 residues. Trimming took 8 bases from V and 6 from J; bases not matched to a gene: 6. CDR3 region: CASSGTGGGQPQHF. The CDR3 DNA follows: TGTGCCAGCTCGGGGACAGGGGGAGGTCAGCCCCAGCATTTT.

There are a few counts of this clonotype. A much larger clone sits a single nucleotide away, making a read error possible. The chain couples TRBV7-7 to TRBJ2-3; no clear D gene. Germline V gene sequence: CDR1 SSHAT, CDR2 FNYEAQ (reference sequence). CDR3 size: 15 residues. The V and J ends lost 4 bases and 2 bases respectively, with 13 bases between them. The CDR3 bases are TGTGCCAGCAGCTCGACTCCCTCCTTCACAGATACGCAGTATTTT. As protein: CASSSTPSFTDTQYF.

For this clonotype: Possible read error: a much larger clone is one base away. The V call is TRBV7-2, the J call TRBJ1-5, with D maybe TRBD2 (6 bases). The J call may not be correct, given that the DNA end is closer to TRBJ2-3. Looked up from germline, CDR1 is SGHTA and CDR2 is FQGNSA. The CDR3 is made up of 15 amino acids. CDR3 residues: CASSVDGGGNQPQYF. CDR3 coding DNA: TGTGCCAGCAGCGTAGATGGGGGAGGTAATCAGCCCCAGTATTTT.

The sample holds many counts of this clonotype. CDR3 coding DNA: TGTGCCAGCAGTTTAGGTGTTCAGATGGGGGTTAGACAGTTCTTC. Its translation is CASSLGVQMGVRQFF. The rearrangement uses TRBV12-3 or TRBV12-4 and TRBJ2-1, with D perhaps assigned TRBD1 or TRBD2 (5 bases each). Trimming took off 1 base at V and 13 bases at J, with 20 bases between the two ends. This CDR3 has 15 residues.

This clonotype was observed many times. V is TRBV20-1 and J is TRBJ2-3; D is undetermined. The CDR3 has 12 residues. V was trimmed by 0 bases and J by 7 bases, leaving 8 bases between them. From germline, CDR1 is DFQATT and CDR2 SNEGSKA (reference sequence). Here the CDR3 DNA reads TGCAGTGCTAGAGATGAACTATATACGCAGTATTTT. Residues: CSARDELYTQYF.

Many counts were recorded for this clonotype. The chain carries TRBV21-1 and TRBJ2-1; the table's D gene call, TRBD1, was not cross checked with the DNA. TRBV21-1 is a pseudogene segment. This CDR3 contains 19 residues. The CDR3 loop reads CASSKRLPFGGRDRVEQFF. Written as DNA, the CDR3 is TGTGCCAGCAGCAAACGACTACCTTTCGGGGGGCGCGACCGGGTTGAGCAGTTCTTC.

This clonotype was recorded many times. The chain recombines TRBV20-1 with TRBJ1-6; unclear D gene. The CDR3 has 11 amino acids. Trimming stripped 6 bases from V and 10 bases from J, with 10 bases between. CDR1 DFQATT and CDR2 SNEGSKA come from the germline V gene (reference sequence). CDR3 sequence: CSARTGSPLHF. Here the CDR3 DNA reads TGCAGTGCCCGGACCGGATCACCCCTCCACTTT.

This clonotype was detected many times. For the CDR3, the DNA is TGTGCCAGCAGCTTAGCGCGGCCCCGGAGCTCCTATAATTCACCCCTCCACTTT. Amino acids: CASSLARPRSSYNSPLHF. The chain recombines TRBV7-8 with TRBJ1-6; unclear D gene. V was cut by 0 bases and J by 0 bases, with 12 bases left in between. In germline, CDR1 is SGHVS, CDR2 FQNEAQ. This CDR3 contains 18 residues. The whole variable domain, filled in from reference TRBV7-8 and TRBJ1-6, reads GAGVSQSPRYKVAKRGQDVALRCDPISGHVSLFWYQQALGQGPEFLTYFQNEAQLDKSGLPSDRFFAERPEGSVSTLKIQRTQQEDSAVYLCASSLARPRSSYNSPLHFGNGTRLTVT.

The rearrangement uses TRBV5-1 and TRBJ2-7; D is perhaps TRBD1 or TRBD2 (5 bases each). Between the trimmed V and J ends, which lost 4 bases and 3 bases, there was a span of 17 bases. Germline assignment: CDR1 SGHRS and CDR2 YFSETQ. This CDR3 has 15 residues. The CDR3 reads CASSSRPGRSYEQYF. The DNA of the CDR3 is TGCGCCAGCAGCAGCCGGCCGGGACGGAGCTACGAGCAGTACTTC.

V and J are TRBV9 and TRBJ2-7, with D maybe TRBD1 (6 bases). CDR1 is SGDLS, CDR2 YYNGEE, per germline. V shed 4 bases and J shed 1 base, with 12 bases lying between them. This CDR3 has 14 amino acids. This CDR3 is CASSPRTESYEQYF. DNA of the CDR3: TGTGCCAGCAGCCCCCGGACAGAATCCTACGAGCAGTACTTC. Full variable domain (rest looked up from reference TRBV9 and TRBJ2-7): DSGVTQTPKHLITATGQRVTLRCSPRSGDLSVYWYQQSLDQGLQFLIQYYNGEERAKGNILERFSAQQFPDLHSELNLSSLELGDSALYFCASSPRTESYEQYFGPGTRLTVT.

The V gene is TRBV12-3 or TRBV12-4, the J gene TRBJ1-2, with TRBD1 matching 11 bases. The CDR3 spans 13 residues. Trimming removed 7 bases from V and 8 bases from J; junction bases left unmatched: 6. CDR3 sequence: CASTGQGAQGYTF. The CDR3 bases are TGTGCCAGCACCGGACAGGGGGCGCAAGGCTACACCTTC.

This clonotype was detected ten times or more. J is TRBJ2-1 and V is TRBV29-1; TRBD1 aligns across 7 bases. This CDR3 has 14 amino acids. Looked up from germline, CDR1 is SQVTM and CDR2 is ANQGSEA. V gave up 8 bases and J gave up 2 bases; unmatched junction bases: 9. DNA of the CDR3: TGCAGCTCGAGGGGGCTAGAACCCTACAATGAGCAGTTCTTC. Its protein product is CSSRGLEPYNEQFF.

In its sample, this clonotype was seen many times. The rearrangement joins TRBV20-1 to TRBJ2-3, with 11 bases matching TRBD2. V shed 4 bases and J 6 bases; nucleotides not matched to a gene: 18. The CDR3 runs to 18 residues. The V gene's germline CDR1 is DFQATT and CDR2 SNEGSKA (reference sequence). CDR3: CSAIALSGGADVPDTQYF. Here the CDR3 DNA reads TGCAGTGCTATTGCCCTTAGCGGGGGGGCGGACGTTCCTGATACGCAGTATTTT.

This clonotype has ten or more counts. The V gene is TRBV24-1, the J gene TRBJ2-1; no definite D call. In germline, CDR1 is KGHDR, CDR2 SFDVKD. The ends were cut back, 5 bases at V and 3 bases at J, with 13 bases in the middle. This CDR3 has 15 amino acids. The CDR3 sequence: CATSVAADGYNEQFF. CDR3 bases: TGTGCCACCAGTGTCGCCGCCGACGGCTACAATGAGCAGTTCTTC.

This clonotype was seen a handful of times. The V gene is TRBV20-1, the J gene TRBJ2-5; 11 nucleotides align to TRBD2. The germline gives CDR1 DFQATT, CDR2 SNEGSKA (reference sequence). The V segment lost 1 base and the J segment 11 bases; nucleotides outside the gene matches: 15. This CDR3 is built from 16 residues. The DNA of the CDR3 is TGCAGTGCTAGAGTCCTTAGCGGGAGGGCCGTCAATGAGCAGTACTTC. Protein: CSARVLSGRAVNEQYF.

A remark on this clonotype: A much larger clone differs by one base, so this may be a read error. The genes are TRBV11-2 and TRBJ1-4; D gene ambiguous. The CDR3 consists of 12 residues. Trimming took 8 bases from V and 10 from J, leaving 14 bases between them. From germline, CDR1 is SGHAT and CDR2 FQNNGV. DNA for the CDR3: TGTGCCAGCCGAAGAGAGGGTGTAAAACTGTTTTTT. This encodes CASRREGVKLFF. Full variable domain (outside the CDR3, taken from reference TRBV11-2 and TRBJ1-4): EAGVAQSPRYKIIEKRQSVAFWCNPISGHATLYWYQQILGQGPKLLIQFQNNGVVDDSQLPKDRFSAERLKGVDSTLKIQPAKLEDSAVYLCASRREGVKLFFGSGTQLSVL.

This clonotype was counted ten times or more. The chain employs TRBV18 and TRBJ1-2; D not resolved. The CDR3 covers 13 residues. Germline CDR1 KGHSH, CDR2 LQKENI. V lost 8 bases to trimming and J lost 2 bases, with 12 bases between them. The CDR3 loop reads CASTKQTNYGYTF. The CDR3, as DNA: TGTGCCAGCACCAAACAGACAAACTATGGCTACACCTTC.